Each of the 14 T cell receptor beta chains below was sequenced from the same sample in a study of cytomegalovirus exposure and HLA in healthy donors (dated by TCRdb to the late 2010s). The protocol used for the library was the immunoSEQ multiplex PCR assay. For the multiplex PCR, a mixture combining 60 forward primers for TCR Vbeta segments and 13 reverse primers for TCR Jbeta segments was used. As stored in TCRdb, this immuneACCESS dataset retains in-frame rearrangements with V and J assigned. A fraction of the clones does not appear; measured against another copy, unresolved V genes explain less than half of the discrepancy, and the remainder lacks a known reason. The sample contains some 200,000 clones, almost 85% of them found a single time. The ten largest clones capture 0.58% of the sample. The sample was PBMCs. Every receptor here comes from a woman in her 40s in good health and CMV-seronegative.

This sequence joins TRBV27 and TRBJ1-1; 8 bases line up with TRBD1. The CDR3 runs to 16 residues. Germline V gene sequence: CDR1 MNHEY, CDR2 SMNVEV (reference sequence). V gave up 5 bases and J gave up 1 base; unmatched junction bases: 9. CDR3 bases: TGTGCCAGCAGTCTGGACAGGGTAAGGACGAACACTGAAGCTTTCTTT. The encoded protein is CASSLDRVRTNTEAFF.

The chain links TRBV30 to TRBJ1-1, with unresolved D. From germline, CDR1 is GTSNPN and CDR2 SVGIG (reference sequence). The CDR3 is 14 amino acids. The V end was cut by 2 bases, the J end by 0 bases, with 10 bases between. CDR3 coding DNA: TGTGCCTGGAGTCTCGGGAGACTGAACACTGAAGCTTTCTTT. Translating it yields CAWSLGRLNTEAFF.

The CDR3 region is CASSLEQGGTDTQYF. The CDR3, as DNA: TGTGCCAGCAGTTTGGAACAGGGGGGCACAGATACGCAGTATTTT. The chain uses TRBV28 and TRBJ2-3; 8 nucleotides agree with TRBD1. V was pared by 3 bases and J by 1 base, with 3 bases of the junction left unmatched. The germline gives CDR1 MDHEN, CDR2 SYDVKM. The CDR3 has 15 amino acids.

Regarding this clone: Other DNA sequences of this sample code for an identical CDR3. The chain links TRBV30 to TRBJ1-1; 8 bases are a match to TRBD1. The germline gives CDR1 GTSNPN, CDR2 SVGIG (reference sequence). Trimming removed 5 bases from V and 4 bases from J; junction bases left unmatched: 3. This CDR3 has 12 residues. In DNA form, the CDR3 reads TGTGCCTGGGGACAGGGAGGCACTGAAGCTTTCTTT. Translating it yields CAWGQGGTEAFF.

This chain links TRBV7-9 with TRBJ2-7; 8 bases agree with TRBD2. Looked up from germline, CDR1 is SEHNR and CDR2 is FQNEAQ (reference sequence). V lost 1 base to trimming and J lost 4 bases; unmatched junction nucleotides: 3. The CDR3 runs to 14 residues. The CDR3 region is CASSLGLAGYEQYF. As DNA, the CDR3 is TGTGCCAGCAGCTTAGGTCTAGCGGGTTACGAGCAGTACTTC. Together with reference TRBV7-9 and TRBJ2-7, the CDR3 gives the full variable domain: DTGVSQNPRHKITKRGQNVTFRCDPISEHNRLYWYRQTLGQGPEFLTYFQNEAQLEKSRLLSDRFSAERPKGSFSTLEIQRTEQGDSAMYLCASSLGLAGYEQYFGPGTRLTVT.

Concerning this clone: The same CDR3 arises from other DNA sequences in this sample as well. The chain joins TRBV28 to TRBJ1-5, with a tentative D call TRBD1 (5 bases). The CDR3 has 14 residues. Germline V CDR1 and CDR2: MDHEN, SYDVKM. V gave up 3 bases and J gave up 5 bases, with 11 bases separating them. CDR3 in amino acids: CASSLGQGDQPQHF. The CDR3 DNA sequence: TGTGCCAGCAGTTTGGGGCAGGGTGATCAGCCCCAGCATTTT. The variable domain in full, completed from reference TRBV28 and TRBJ1-5, reads DVKVTQSSRYLVKRTGEKVFLECVQDMDHENMFWYRQDPGLGLRLIYFSYDVKMKEKGDIPEGYSVSREKKERFSLILESASTNQTSMYLCASSLGQGDQPQHFGDGTRLSIL.

The chain is built from TRBV27 and TRBJ2-1; 9 bases are shared with TRBD2. CDR3 length: 16 residues. Trimming took 7 bases from V and 2 from J; bases not matched to a gene: 9. Germline V gene lookup returns CDR1 MNHEY and CDR2 SMNVEV (reference sequence). The CDR3 protein is CASNPVAGGTYNEQFF. CDR3 DNA: TGTGCCAGCAATCCAGTTGCGGGGGGGACCTACAATGAGCAGTTCTTC.

The chain couples TRBV5-1 to TRBJ2-7; 7 bases line up with TRBD1. This CDR3 contains 14 residues. Germline V gene lookup returns CDR1 SGHRS and CDR2 YFSETQ. V lost 2 bases and J lost 0; bases outside the gene matches: 2. The CDR3 DNA reads as TGCGCCAGCAGCTTCGGGACAGCCTCCTACGAGCAGTACTTC. This gives the protein CASSFGTASYEQYF.

Comments on this clone: The same CDR3 can be traced to other DNA sequences in this sample. DNA for the CDR3: TGTGCCTGGAGTATCTCTCCGGATACGCAGTATTTT. The encoded protein is CAWSISPDTQYF. V and J are TRBV30 and TRBJ2-3, with D hard to call. Germline CDR1 GTSNPN, CDR2 SVGIG (reference sequence). CDR3 length: 12 residues. V dropped 2 bases and J dropped 6 bases, with 9 bases sitting between them.

The chain links TRBV9 to TRBJ2-1, with 9 bases lining up with TRBD2. V was clipped by 3 bases and J by 4 bases; unmatched bases: 2. The CDR3 is 14 residues long. Germline V gene data show CDR1 as SGDLS and CDR2 as YYNGEE. CDR3 in amino acids: CASSGSGGYNEQFF. Written as DNA, the CDR3 is TGTGCCAGCAGCGGCAGCGGGGGGTACAATGAGCAGTTCTTC.

The chain couples TRBV4-2 to TRBJ2-2; 11 nucleotides agree with TRBD2. V gave up 0 bases and J gave up 5 bases; unmatched junction bases: 8. The CDR3 loop spans 18 amino acids. CDR1 LGHNA and CDR2 YNFKEQ come from the germline V gene. CDR3 sequence (DNA): TGTGCCAGCAGCCAAGATCAGTTAGCGGGGGGGCGAACCGGGGAGCTGTTTTTT. This gives the protein CASSQDQLAGGRTGELFF.

The chain links TRBV2 to TRBJ1-1; TRBD1 matches 8 bases. There are 16 residues in the CDR3. V shed 7 bases, J shed 5 bases, and the junction held 15 bases outside the gene matches. CDR1 and CDR2 from the germline V gene are SNHLY and FYNNEI. The CDR3 sequence: CASKPGQGGSLTEAFF. Here the CDR3 DNA reads TGTGCCAGCAAGCCAGGACAGGGTGGAAGTTTGACTGAAGCTTTCTTT. The variable domain in full, completed from reference TRBV2 and TRBJ1-1, reads EPEVTQTPSHQVTQMGQEVILRCVPISNHLYFYWYRQILGQKVEFLVSFYNNEISEKSEIFDDQFSVERPDGSNFTLKIRSTKLEDSAMYFCASKPGQGGSLTEAFFGQGTRLTVV.

This clone was found a few times. The CDR3 DNA sequence: TGCGCCAGCAGCCAGGCGGGAGCAGGGCAGCCCCAGCATTTT. Translated, it gives CASSQAGAGQPQHF. J is TRBJ1-5 and V is TRBV4-3; TRBD1 might be the D (5 bases). The CDR3 is 14 amino acids. CDR1 LGHNA and CDR2 YSLEER come from the germline V gene. V lost 3 bases and J lost 7, with 13 bases in between.

The chain combines TRBV5-4 with TRBJ1-6, with D perhaps TRBD1 (5 bases). Trimming stripped 1 base from V and 11 bases from J, with 13 bases between. From germline, CDR1 is SGHNT and CDR2 YYREEE (reference sequence). CDR3 size: 14 residues. CDR3 in amino acids: CASSLFGGGAPLHF. CDR3 nucleotides: TGTGCCAGCAGCTTGTTCGGGGGTGGGGCACCCCTCCACTTT.